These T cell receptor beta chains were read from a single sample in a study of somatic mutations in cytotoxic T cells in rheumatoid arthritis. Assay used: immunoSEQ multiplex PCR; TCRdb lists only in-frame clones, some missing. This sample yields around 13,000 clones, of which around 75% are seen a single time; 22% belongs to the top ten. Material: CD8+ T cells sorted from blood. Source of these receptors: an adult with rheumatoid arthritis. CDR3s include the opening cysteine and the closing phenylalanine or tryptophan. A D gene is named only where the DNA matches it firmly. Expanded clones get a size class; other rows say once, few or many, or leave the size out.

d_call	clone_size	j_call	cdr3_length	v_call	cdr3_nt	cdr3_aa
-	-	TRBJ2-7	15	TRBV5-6	TGTGCCAGCAGCCCGGATTTTAGCGGAGTATACGAGCAGTACTTC	CASSPDFSGVYEQYF
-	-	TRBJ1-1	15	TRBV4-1	TGCGCCAGCAGTGGGGTGGGAGTAATGAACACTGAAGCTTTCTTT	CASSGVGVMNTEAFF
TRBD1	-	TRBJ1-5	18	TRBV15	TGTGCCACCAGCAGAGTCGGAACAGGGGGACTGCCGAATCAGCCCCAGCATTTT	CATSRVGTGGLPNQPQHF
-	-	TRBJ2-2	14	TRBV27	TGTGCCAGCGGGTGGTTCCTGGGGACCGGGGAGCTGTTTTTT	CASGWFLGTGELFF
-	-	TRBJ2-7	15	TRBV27	TGTGCCAGCAGGCCGCAGAGCTACCAGTTCTACGAGCAGTACTTC	CASRPQSYQFYEQYF
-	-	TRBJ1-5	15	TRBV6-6	TGTGCCAGCAGTTCCGGCGACAGGTTGGATCAGCCCCAGCATTTT	CASSSGDRLDQPQHF
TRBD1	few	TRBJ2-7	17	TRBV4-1	TGCGCCAGCAGCAGGGGGATTCGGGACAGGGGAGGGTACGAGCAGTACTTC	CASSRGIRDRGGYEQYF
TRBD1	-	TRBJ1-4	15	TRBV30	TGTGCCTGGAGTGTACGGGGACAGGGTCTTGAAAAACTGTTTTTT	CAWSVRGQGLEKLFF
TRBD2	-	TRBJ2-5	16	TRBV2	TGTGCCAGCAAAGTTAGCGGGAGGATTGATGGGGAGACCCAGTACTTC	CASKVSGRIDGETQYF
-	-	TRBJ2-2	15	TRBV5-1	TGCGCCAGCAGCTGGACAGACGCGAACACCGGGGAGCTGTTTTTT	CASSWTDANTGELFF
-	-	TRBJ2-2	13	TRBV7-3	TGTGCCAGCAGCGGACCGAACACCGGGGAGCTGTTTTTT	CASSGPNTGELFF
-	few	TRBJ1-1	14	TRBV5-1	TGCGCCAGCAGCTCCGGACTGCTGAACACTGAAGCTTTCTTT	CASSSGLLNTEAFF
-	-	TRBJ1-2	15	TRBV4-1	TGCGCCAGCAGCCACCTACTGGGGGAGGCCTATGGCTACACCTTC	CASSHLLGEAYGYTF
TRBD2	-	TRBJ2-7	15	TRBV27	TGTGCCAGCAGTTTTCAAGCGGGAGGGCCGGGTGAGCAGTACTTC	CASSFQAGGPGEQYF
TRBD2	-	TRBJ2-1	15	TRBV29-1	TGCAGCGTTGAAGCGGGACTAGCGGGAGGGCCTCAGCAGTTCTTC	CSVEAGLAGGPQQFF
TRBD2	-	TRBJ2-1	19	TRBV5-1	TGCGCCAGCAGCTTGGAACGGCGGGAGGCTCTCAGGGAAGACAATGAGCAGTTCTTC	CASSLERREALREDNEQFF
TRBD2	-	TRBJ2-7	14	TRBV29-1	TGCAGCGTCACTCAGGGCGGGAGTCTTGGCGAGCAGTACTTC	CSVTQGGSLGEQYF
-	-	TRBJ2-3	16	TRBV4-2	TGTGCCAGCAGCCAAGACTTCCGCGGAAGCACAGATACGCAGTATTTT	CASSQDFRGSTDTQYF
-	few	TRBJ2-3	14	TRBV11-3	TGTGCCAGCAGGCGGGACTCCCTATCCTATACGCAGTATTTT	CASRRDSLSYTQYF
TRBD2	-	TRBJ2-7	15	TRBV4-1	TGCGCCAGCAGCTCAGGGACTAGCGACCCCTACGAGCAGTACTTC	CASSSGTSDPYEQYF
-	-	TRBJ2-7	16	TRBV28	TGTGCCAGCAGTTTTATAATCGTCCCGAGCTCCTACGAGCAGTACTTC	CASSFIIVPSSYEQYF
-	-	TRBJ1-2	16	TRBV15	TGTGCCACCAGCAGAGATGGGCAACAGGGAGAGTATGGCTACACCTTC	CATSRDGQQGEYGYTF
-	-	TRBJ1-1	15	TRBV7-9	TGTGCCAGCAGCGCAGAACGGGGCGTGAACACTGAAGCTTTCTTT	CASSAERGVNTEAFF
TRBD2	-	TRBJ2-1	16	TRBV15	TGTGCCACCAGCAGAGATCCCAGCGGGGGGTGGAATGAGCAGTTCTTC	CATSRDPSGGWNEQFF
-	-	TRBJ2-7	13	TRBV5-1	TGCGCCAGCAGCCGCTTTAGCTCCTACGAGCAGTACTTC	CASSRFSSYEQYF
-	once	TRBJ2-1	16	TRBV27	TGTGCCAGCAGTTCCCCCCCAGCGTCCCCTTACAATGAGCAGTTCTTC	CASSSPPASPYNEQFF
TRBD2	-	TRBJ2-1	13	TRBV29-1	TGCAGCGTTAGGACGGGAGGGCTCAATGAGCAGTTCTTC	CSVRTGGLNEQFF
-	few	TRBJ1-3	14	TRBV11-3	TGTGCCAGCAGCTTAGCGGGTGTTGGAAACACCATATATTTT	CASSLAGVGNTIYF
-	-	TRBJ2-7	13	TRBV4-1	TGCGCCAGCAGCCATACCATAGAGTTCGAGCAGTACTTC	CASSHTIEFEQYF
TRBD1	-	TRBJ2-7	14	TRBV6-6	TGTGCCAGCAGCTCCGGGACAGGGATCTACGAGCAGTACTTC	CASSSGTGIYEQYF
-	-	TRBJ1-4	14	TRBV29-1	TGCAGCGTTGAACTGGGTGAAGGAGGTGAAAAACTGTTTTTT	CSVELGEGGEKLFF
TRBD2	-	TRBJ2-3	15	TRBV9	TGTGCCAGCAGCGTAGGGGGAGGGTCGGAAGATACGCAGTATTTT	CASSVGGGSEDTQYF
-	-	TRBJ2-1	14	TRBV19	TGTGCCAGTAGTTTCGGGACACTTTTGAATGAGCAGTTCTTC	CASSFGTLLNEQFF
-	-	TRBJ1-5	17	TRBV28	TGTGCCAGCAGTTTGATAAAGGGAAATATGAAGAGTCAGCCCCAGCATTTT	CASSLIKGNMKSQPQHF
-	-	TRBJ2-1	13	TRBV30	TGTGCCTGGGGCCGGGCAGCATACAATGAGCAGTTCTTC	CAWGRAAYNEQFF
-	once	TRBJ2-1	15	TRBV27	TGTGCCAGCAGTTTATCTGGGAGCTCCTACAATGAGCAGTTCTTC	CASSLSGSSYNEQFF
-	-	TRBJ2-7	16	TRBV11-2	TGTGCCAGCAGCTTAGGGATAGCTCAGAGCTCCTACGAGCAGTACTTC	CASSLGIAQSSYEQYF
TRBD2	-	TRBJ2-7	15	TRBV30	TGTGCCTGGAGTGTAGGATTAGCGGGCCCCTACGAGCAGTACTTC	CAWSVGLAGPYEQYF
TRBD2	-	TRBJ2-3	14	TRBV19	TGTGCCAGTAAACTAGCGGGAGGACGAGATACGCAGTATTTT	CASKLAGGRDTQYF
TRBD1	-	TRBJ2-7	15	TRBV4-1	TGCGCCAGCAGCCCCCTCGAAGGGACAGCCTACGAGCAGTACTTC	CASSPLEGTAYEQYF
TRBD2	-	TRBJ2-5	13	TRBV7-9	TGTGCCAGCAGCCCGGGGGGGGAAGAGACCCAGTACTTC	CASSPGGEETQYF
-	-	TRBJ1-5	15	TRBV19	TGTGCCAGTAGTACCACATTATATAGCAATCAGCCCCAGCATTTT	CASSTTLYSNQPQHF
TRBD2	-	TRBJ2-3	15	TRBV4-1	TGCGCCAGCAGCCTTAGCGGGGGGGGCACAGATACGCAGTATTTT	CASSLSGGGTDTQYF
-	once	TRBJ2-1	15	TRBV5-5	TGTGCCAGCAGCCCAGAGCGGGTAGGATACAATGAGCAGTTCTTC	CASSPERVGYNEQFF
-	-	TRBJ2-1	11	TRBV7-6	TGTGCCAGCAGCTTAGGGCCTGAGCAGTTCTTC	CASSLGPEQFF
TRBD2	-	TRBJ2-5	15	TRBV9	TGTGCCAGCAGCGAATCTAGCGGGGTTCAAGAGACCCAGTACTTC	CASSESSGVQETQYF
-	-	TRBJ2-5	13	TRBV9	TGTGCCAGCAGCGTAGGACTCCAAGAGACCCAGTACTTC	CASSVGLQETQYF
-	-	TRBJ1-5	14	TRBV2	TGTGCCAGCAGTGGGACAGAACTCAATCAGCCCCAGCATTTT	CASSGTELNQPQHF
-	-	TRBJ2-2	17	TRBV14	TGTGCCAGCAGCCTTGCTTTAGCGTCTCTTGGTTTGGGGGAGCTGTTTTTT	CASSLALASLGLGELFF